This T cell receptor (beta chain) was identified in a study of blood T cell repertoires in COVID-19. This clone showed up just once. Using immunoSEQ multiplex PCR, the repertoire was profiled, and TCRdb retains in-frame clones only, with some absent. Of fewer than 600,000 clones in the sample, approximately 87% were seen once. Enrolled through a virtual design, the participants were between 18 and 89 years of age and came from under 30 US areas. V lost 4 bases to trimming and J lost 7 bases, with 11 bases between them. Per germline, CDR1 SGDLS and CDR2 YYNGEE. This CDR3 spans 12 amino acids. The origin of this receptor is a middle-aged woman who had recovered from COVID-19. Sequencing was performed on PBMCs or T cells enriched from blood (not recorded which). The chain employs TRBV9 and TRBJ1-1; tentative D call: TRBD1 (5 bases). The CDR3: CASSPLGGEAFF. CDR3 bases: TGTGCCAGCAGCCCCCTCGGGGGTGAAGCTTTCTTT.